This T cell receptor (beta chain) was captured in a study of T cell responses to AZD1222 COVID-19 vaccine. Sequencing was performed with immunoSEQ multiplex PCR; in TCRdb, only in-frame clones are kept and a portion is missing. The profile shows 200,000 or so clones, 94% of them singletons. With 0 bases removed from V and 5 bases from J, the gap between germline ends came to 11 bases. The CDR3 is 14 residues long. In germline, CDR1 is SGHNT, CDR2 YYREEE (reference sequence). The V gene is TRBV5-4, the J gene TRBJ2-5; weak D call: TRBD2 (6 bases). This sample comprised peripheral blood, obtained on day 0 of AZD1222 vaccination. The source of this sequence is an adult in good health. The CDR3 loop is CASSLVGGGETQYF. The CDR3 DNA reads as TGTGCCAGCAGCTTGGTGGGGGGTGGGGAGACCCAGTACTTC. Variable domain in full (rest from reference TRBV5-4 and TRBJ2-5): ETGVTQSPTHLIKTRGQQVTLRCSSQSGHNTVSWYQQALGQGPQFIFQYYREEENGRGNFPPRFSGLQFPNYSSELNVNALELDDSALYLCASSLVGGGETQYFGPGTRLLVL.